This T cell receptor (beta chain) was captured by sequencing in a study of blood T cell repertoires in COVID-19. Original data processing: Reference gene primer amplification in the assay estimated nucleated cell counts. The assay was immunoSEQ multiplex PCR, and TCRdb's table has in-frame clones only and misses some. The V and J calls and clone size were taken over from that table, and D and trimming were inferred from the DNA. Of 450,000 or so clones detected, 85% to 90% appear once; the ten largest clones hold 0.7% to 0.85%. Sequences were obtained from peripheral blood. This TCR came from a young man with COVID-19, enrolled during active disease.

The CDR3, as DNA: TGCGCCAGCAGCCAAGTCGGCGGGAGGGTTGATACGCAGTATTTT. Translated, it gives CASSQVGGRVDTQYF. The V call is TRBV4-1, the J call TRBJ2-3; 9 bases map to TRBD2. V shed 1 base and J 6 bases; nucleotides not matched to a gene: 5. Germline CDR1 reads MGHRA; CDR2 reads YSYEKL. The CDR3 is 15 residues long.